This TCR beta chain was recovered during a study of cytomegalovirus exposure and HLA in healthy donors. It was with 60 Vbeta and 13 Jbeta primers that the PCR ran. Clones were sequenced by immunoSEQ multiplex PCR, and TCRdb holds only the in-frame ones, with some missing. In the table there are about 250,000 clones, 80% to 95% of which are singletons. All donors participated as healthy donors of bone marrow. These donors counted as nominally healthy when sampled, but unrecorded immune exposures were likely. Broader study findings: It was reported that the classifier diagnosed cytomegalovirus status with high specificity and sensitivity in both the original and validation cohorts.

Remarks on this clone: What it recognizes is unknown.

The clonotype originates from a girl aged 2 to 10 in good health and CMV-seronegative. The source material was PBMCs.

The CDR3 here is CASSVQGGETQYF. CDR3 DNA: TGTGCCAGCAGCGTACAGGGGGGCGAGACCCAGTACTTC. The chain uses TRBV9 and TRBJ2-5; D may be TRBD1 (7 bases). The germline V and J ends were trimmed by 1 base and 5 bases, with 9 bases remaining between them. Looked up from germline, CDR1 is SGDLS and CDR2 is YYNGEE. The CDR3 length is 13 residues.